This is a list of T cell receptor beta chains from one sample in a study of CD8 T cells in Susac syndrome. TCRdb reprocessed the immunoSEQ multiplex PCR reads via MiXCR and lists one record per CDR3 protein. The repertoire includes more than 100,000 distinct CDR3 sequences, 95% to 96% of them detected once, and about 0.14% sits in the top ten. Sequences were obtained from CD4+ T cells from PBMCs. The receptors originated from a human donor with Susac syndrome. Each CDR3 is given with its conserved first and last residue. The D gene is left open where the match is weak. Clone size is stated in some rows and not others, as once, few, many or a class when expanded.

j_call | v_call | d_call | clone_size | cdr3_aa | cdr3_nt
TRBJ2-6 | TRBV15 | . | . | CATSVGGGANVLTF | TGTGCCACCAGCGTCGGTGGGGGGGCCAACGTCCTGACTTTC
TRBJ1-5 | TRBV2 | . | . | CASRARGPDQPQHF | TGTGCCAGCAGGGCAAGGGGTCCGGATCAGCCCCAGCATTTT
TRBJ2-1 | TRBV7-3 | . | . | CASSLGPNNEQFF | TGTGCCAGCAGCTTAGGACCGAACAATGAGCAGTTCTTC
TRBJ2-7 | TRBV7-2 | . | . | CASSLIGTSSYEQYF | TGTGCCAGCAGCTTGATAGGGACTTCCTCCTACGAGCAGTACTTC
TRBJ1-3 | TRBV5-1 | . | . | CASSFGGISGNTIYF | TGCGCCAGCAGCTTCGGCGGTATCTCTGGAAACACCATATATTTT
TRBJ2-6 | TRBV5-1 | . | . | CASSLNTGANVLTF | TGCGCCAGCAGCTTGAACACTGGGGCCAACGTCCTGACTTTC
TRBJ2-1 | TRBV4-3 | TRBD2 | few | CASSQALLAGGSNEQFF | TGCGCCAGCAGCCAGGCCTTACTAGCGGGAGGGTCCAATGAGCAGTTCTTC
TRBJ1-1 | TRBV7-9 | . | once | CASSLGTGVGTEAFF | TGTGCCAGCAGCTTAGGTACGGGGGTGGGCACTGAAGCTTTCTTT
TRBJ2-1 | TRBV7-3 | TRBD2 | once | CASSQQTSGSYNEQFF | TGTGCCAGCAGCCAACAGACTAGCGGCTCCTACAATGAGCAGTTCTTC
TRBJ1-2 | TRBV28 | . | . | CASSPSFGTNYGYTF | TGTGCCAGCAGTCCTAGTTTTGGGACCAACTATGGCTACACCTTC
TRBJ2-1 | TRBV6-6 | . | . | CASRPAGGEQFF | TGTGCCAGCAGACCAGCTGGGGGTGAGCAGTTCTTC
TRBJ2-7 | TRBV25-1 | TRBD1 | . | CASSEWDRAWEQYF | TGTGCCAGCAGTGAATGGGACAGGGCGTGGGAGCAGTACTTC
TRBJ2-5 | TRBV5-1 | . | . | CASSFEGRETQYF | TGCGCCAGCAGCTTCGAGGGGAGGGAGACCCAGTACTTC
TRBJ2-1 | TRBV20-1 | TRBD2 | . | CSAEARGLANEQFF | TGCAGTGCCGAAGCCAGGGGACTAGCCAATGAGCAGTTCTTC
TRBJ2-7 | TRBV7-2 | . | once | CASRLTYEQYF | TGTGCCAGCAGACTTACCTACGAGCAGTACTTC
TRBJ2-1 | TRBV14 | TRBD2 | . | CASSQVDGGRALSSYNEQFF | TGTGCCAGCAGCCAAGTCGACGGCGGGAGGGCCCTGAGCTCCTACAATGAGCAGTTCTTC
TRBJ2-3 | TRBV14 | TRBD2 | once | CASSQDVAGRDTQYF | TGTGCCAGCAGCCAAGATGTAGCGGGAAGAGATACGCAGTATTTT
TRBJ2-7 | TRBV29-1 | . | . | CSVTATNYEQYF | TGCAGCGTAACAGCCACCAACTACGAGCAGTACTTC
TRBJ2-5 | TRBV29-1 | . | . | CSVVAGNQETQYF | TGCAGCGTTGTGGCGGGAAACCAAGAGACCCAGTACTTC
TRBJ2-1 | TRBV20-1 | . | . | CSASPRFFEQFF | TGCAGTGCTAGCCCTAGGTTTTTTGAGCAGTTCTTC
TRBJ2-2 | TRBV12-3/TRBV12-4 | TRBD2 | . | CASSSPGLGSGELFF | TGTGCCAGCAGTTCTCCGGGACTAGGGAGCGGGGAGCTGTTTTTT
TRBJ2-1 | TRBV7-2 | . | . | CASSSTSSSYNEQFF | TGTGCCAGCAGCTCGACTTCCAGCTCCTACAATGAGCAGTTCTTC
TRBJ2-1 | TRBV4-1 | . | . | CASSPEDSSYNEQFF | TGCGCCAGCAGCCCAGAGGACAGCTCCTACAATGAGCAGTTCTTC
TRBJ1-1 | TRBV15 | TRBD1 | . | CATSPNRQGNTEAFF | TGTGCCACCAGCCCGAATCGACAGGGGAACACTGAAGCTTTCTTT
TRBJ2-2 | TRBV7-7 | . | . | CASSSQPGRGTGELFF | TGTGCTAGCAGCTCCCAACCGGGACGAGGAACCGGGGAGCTGTTTTTT
TRBJ2-7 | TRBV20-1 | . | . | CSAKGAREQYF | TGCAGTGCTAAGGGAGCTCGGGAGCAGTACTTC
TRBJ2-7 | TRBV30 | . | . | CAWGRGISYEQYF | TGTGCCTGGGGCCGGGGAATTTCCTACGAGCAGTACTTC
TRBJ2-2 | TRBV14 | . | . | CARSGTTNTGELFF | TGTGCCAGGTCCGGGACAACGAACACCGGGGAGCTGTTTTTT
TRBJ2-5 | TRBV29-1 | . | . | CSVVQHGETQYF | TGCAGCGTTGTCCAGCATGGGGAGACCCAGTACTTC
TRBJ2-2 | TRBV3-1 | . | . | CATMTEGIGELFF | TGTGCCACCATGACCGAGGGAATCGGGGAGCTGTTTTTT
TRBJ2-1 | TRBV20-1 | TRBD1 | . | CSPGQAYNEQFF | TGCAGTCCGGGACAGGCCTACAATGAGCAGTTCTTC
TRBJ2-1 | TRBV20-1 | TRBD2 | . | CSARDSREGLEQFF | TGCAGTGCTAGAGATTCTCGGGAGGGGCTTGAGCAGTTCTTC
TRBJ2-1 | TRBV18 | . | once | CASSKTNNEQFF | TGTGCCAGCTCAAAAACCAACAATGAGCAGTTCTTC
TRBJ1-1 | TRBV18 | . | . | CASSPGVGMNTEAFF | TGTGCCAGCTCACCCGGGGTGGGAATGAACACTGAAGCTTTCTTT
TRBJ2-5 | TRBV7-2 | . | . | CASSFRGTQETQYF | TGTGCCAGCAGCTTCAGAGGGACCCAAGAGACCCAGTACTTC
TRBJ2-5 | TRBV20-1 | . | . | CSAPGEAHEGETQYF | TGCAGTGCTCCGGGGGAGGCCCACGAGGGTGAGACCCAGTACTTC
TRBJ1-2 | TRBV19 | TRBD1 | . | CASSNRDRLEEAF | TGTGCCAGTAGTAACCGGGACAGGCTAGAGGAGGCCTTC
TRBJ2-5 | TRBV6-2/TRBV6-3 | . | . | CASSYGPYQETQYF | TGTGCCAGCAGTTACGGCCCGTACCAAGAGACCCAGTACTTC
TRBJ2-1 | TRBV20-1 | . | . | CSASRDRVNNEQFF | TGCAGTGCTAGTAGGGATCGAGTTAACAATGAGCAGTTCTTC
TRBJ1-1 | TRBV12-3/TRBV12-4 | . | . | CASSSQVAGTEAFF | TGTGCCAGCAGTTCGCAGGTGGCCGGCACTGAAGCTTTCTTT
TRBJ1-5 | TRBV5-1 | . | . | CASSLGQGPNQPQHF | TGCGCCAGCAGCTTGGGGCAGGGCCCTAATCAGCCCCAGCATTTT
TRBJ2-7 | TRBV20-1 | TRBD2 | . | CSAGASGSYEQYF | TGCAGTGCCGGAGCTAGCGGGAGCTACGAGCAGTACTTC
TRBJ2-7 | TRBV7-9 | . | . | CASSLNQGFGEQYF | TGTGCCAGCAGCTTAAACCAGGGGTTCGGCGAGCAGTACTTC
TRBJ2-2 | TRBV29-1 | . | . | CSVSGVSGELFF | TGCAGCGTTTCAGGGGTATCCGGGGAGCTGTTTTTT
TRBJ2-1 | TRBV5-1 | . | . | CASSPPGAGYNEQFF | TGCGCCAGCAGCCCCCCGGGTGCGGGTTACAATGAGCAGTTCTTC
TRBJ2-3 | TRBV29-1 | . | . | CSAGLGRTDTQYF | TGCAGCGCGGGTCTGGGGCGAACAGATACGCAGTATTTT
TRBJ1-1 | TRBV5-1 | TRBD1 | . | CASSATGDTEAFF | TGCGCCAGCAGCGCGACAGGGGACACTGAAGCTTTCTTT
TRBJ2-5 | TRBV20-1 | . | once | CSARVPGLQETQYF | TGCAGTGCTAGGGTCCCGGGACTCCAAGAGACCCAGTACTTC
TRBJ2-1 | TRBV20-1 | . | . | CSAPRGEGSYNEQFF | TGCAGTGCTCCGAGGGGGGAGGGGTCCTACAATGAGCAGTTCTTC
TRBJ1-1 | TRBV29-1 | TRBD1 | . | CSVGPGQGNTEAFF | TGCAGCGTCGGCCCGGGACAGGGAAACACTGAAGCTTTCTTT
TRBJ2-2 | TRBV24-1 | TRBD2 | . | CATSDSLEGGPVGELFF | TGTGCCACCAGTGATAGTTTGGAGGGAGGGCCTGTCGGGGAGCTGTTTTTT
TRBJ2-5 | TRBV11-1 | TRBD2 | . | CASSVYSGRIQETQYF | TGTGCCAGCAGCGTGTATAGCGGGAGGATTCAAGAGACCCAGTACTTC
TRBJ1-1 | TRBV18 | . | . | CASSPEQGNTEAFF | TGTGCCAGCTCACCAGAACAGGGGAACACTGAAGCTTTCTTT